Shown below are 7 T cell receptor beta chains from a single sample sequenced in a study of blood T cell repertoires in COVID-19. The repertoire was sequenced with immunoSEQ multiplex PCR; TCRdb's copy has only in-frame clones and lacks some. There are about 180,000 clones in the sample; about 90% occur only once, and around 1.2% lies in the top ten. Sample: PBMCs or T cells enriched from blood (not recorded which). Receptor source: a human donor with acute COVID-19. The donor label of this sample is uncertain.

This clone was seen just once. The rearrangement links TRBV6-5 to TRBJ2-3, with D possibly matching TRBD2 (5 bases). V was clipped by 5 bases and J by 5 bases, with 17 bases between them. The germline CDR1 and CDR2 sequences are MNHEY and SVGAGI. This CDR3 is built from 15 residues. The CDR3 nucleotides are TGTGCCAGCAGTCCATTCTACACCGCGGGAGATACGCAGTATTTT. This sequence encodes CASSPFYTAGDTQYF.

The chain is built from TRBV30 and TRBJ2-7; 11 nucleotides line up with TRBD1. The CDR3 is 14 residues long. Per the germline V gene, CDR1 is GTSNPN and CDR2 is SVGIG (reference sequence). With 3 bases clipped from V and 2 bases from J, the junction kept 3 bases outside the gene matches. In nucleotides, the CDR3 is TGTGCCTGGAGCGAGGGACAGGGGGCCTACGAGCAGTACTTC. Translating gives CAWSEGQGAYEQYF.

The gene calls are TRBV5-4 and TRBJ2-6; the D is unclear. Looked up from germline, CDR1 is SGHNT and CDR2 is YYREEE (reference sequence). This CDR3 is built from 15 residues. The V and J ends lost 0 bases and 4 bases respectively, with 8 bases between them. CDR3 in DNA: TGTGCCAGCAGCTTGGCAGGCGTGGGGGCCAACGTCCTGACTTTC. Translation: CASSLAGVGANVLTF.

The CDR3 DNA reads TGTGCCAGCAGCTTAGATCAGTCAGGTTGGCTAGCCCACAATGAGCAGTTCTTC. It yields the protein CASSLDQSGWLAHNEQFF. The V gene is TRBV11-2, the J gene TRBJ2-1, with a weak D call TRBD2 (5 bases). Germline V gene data show CDR1 as SGHAT and CDR2 as FQNNGV. The CDR3 consists of 18 residues. Trimming took off 0 bases at V and 5 bases at J, with 20 bases between the two ends.

This rearrangement joins TRBV5-6 to TRBJ2-3; a weak D match, TRBD1 (5 bases). The V gene lost 0 bases and the J gene lost 0 bases, with 8 bases spanning the gap. Germline values: CDR1 SGHDT, CDR2 YYEEEE. The CDR3 has 15 amino acids. The CDR3, as DNA: TGTGCCAGCAGCTTGGGACAGAGTAGCACAGATACGCAGTATTTT. It is translated as CASSLGQSSTDTQYF. The full variable domain, its missing parts supplied by reference TRBV5-6 and TRBJ2-3, is DAGVTQSPTHLIKTRGQQVTLRCSPKSGHDTVSWYQQALGQGPQFIFQYYEEEERQRGNFPDRFSGHQFPNYSSELNVNALLLGDSALYLCASSLGQSSTDTQYFGPGTRLTVL.

This clone was seen more than once but under ten times. J is TRBJ2-7 and V is TRBV4-2, with 11 bases aligning to TRBD2. The CDR3 is 18 residues long. Per germline, CDR1 LGHNA and CDR2 YNFKEQ. The V segment lost 0 bases and the J segment 0 bases; nucleotides outside the gene matches: 7. The CDR3 here is CASSQEGGGLAVSYEQYF. The CDR3 coding sequence is TGTGCCAGCAGCCAAGAGGGGGGGGGACTAGCGGTCTCCTACGAGCAGTACTTC.

Only a few counts were recorded for this clone. The same CDR3 arises from other DNA sequences in this sample as well. The chain couples TRBV5-4 to TRBJ2-3, with 8 bases aligning to TRBD2. Germline CDR1 is SGHNT and CDR2 is YYREEE (reference sequence). CDR3 size: 15 residues. V shed 2 bases, J shed 1 base, and the junction held 3 bases outside the gene matches. The CDR3 sequence: CASSFFSGGTDTQYF. DNA for the CDR3: TGTGCCAGCAGCTTCTTTAGCGGGGGCACAGATACGCAGTATTTT. The variable domain in full, with the rest retrieved from reference TRBV5-4 and TRBJ2-3, is ETGVTQSPTHLIKTRGQQVTLRCSSQSGHNTVSWYQQALGQGPQFIFQYYREEENGRGNFPPRFSGLQFPNYSSELNVNALELDDSALYLCASSFFSGGTDTQYFGPGTRLTVL.